This T cell receptor (beta chain) was observed in a study of blood T cell repertoires in COVID-19. Across the whole study: The cDNA or gDNA used as material had been derived from T cells, B-cell-depleted T cells, or PBMCs.

The protocol was immunoSEQ multiplex PCR, while the TCRdb copy is restricted to in-frame clones and leaves out a portion. The sample has about 240,000 clones; 83% are singletons. Enrolled through a virtual design, the participants were between roughly 18 and 95 years of age and came from about two dozen US areas. The sample holds a few counts of this clone. Trimming pared 7 bases from V and 4 bases from J, leaving 17 bases between. Germline V gives CDR1 MNHEY, CDR2 SVGAGI. This CDR3 contains 15 residues. The rearrangement uses TRBV6-5 and TRBJ1-3, with no clear D. The clonotype was recovered from a woman in her 40s who had been exposed to COVID-19. Material for sequencing was PBMCs or T cells enriched from blood (not recorded which). The CDR3 sequence: CASIARALWGNTIYF. The CDR3 bases are TGTGCCAGCATCGCGCGGGCTTTGTGGGGAAACACCATATATTTT.